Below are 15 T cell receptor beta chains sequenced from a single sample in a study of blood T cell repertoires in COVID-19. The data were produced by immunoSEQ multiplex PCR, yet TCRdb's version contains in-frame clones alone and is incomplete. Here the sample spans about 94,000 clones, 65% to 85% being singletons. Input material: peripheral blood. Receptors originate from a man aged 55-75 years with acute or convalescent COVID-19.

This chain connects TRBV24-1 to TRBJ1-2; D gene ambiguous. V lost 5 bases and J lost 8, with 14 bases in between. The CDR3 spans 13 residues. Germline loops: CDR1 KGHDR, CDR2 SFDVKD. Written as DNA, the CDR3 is TGTGCCACCAGTGGCACGGGATCGGGGGGCTACACCTTC. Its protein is CATSGTGSGGYTF.

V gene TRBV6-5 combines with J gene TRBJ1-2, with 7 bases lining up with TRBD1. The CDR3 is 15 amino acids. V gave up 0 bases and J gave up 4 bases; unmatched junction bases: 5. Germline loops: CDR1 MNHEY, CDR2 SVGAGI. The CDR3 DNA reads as TGTGCCAGCAGTTACTCAGGCAGGGGGATCTATGGCTACACCTTC. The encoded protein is CASSYSGRGIYGYTF.

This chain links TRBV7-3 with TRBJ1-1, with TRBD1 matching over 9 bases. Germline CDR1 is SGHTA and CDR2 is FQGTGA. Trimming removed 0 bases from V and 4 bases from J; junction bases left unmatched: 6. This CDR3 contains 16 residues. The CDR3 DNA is TGTGCCAGCAGCTTAACGTTCGGGACAGGGATCACTGAAGCTTTCTTT. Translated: CASSLTFGTGITEAFF.

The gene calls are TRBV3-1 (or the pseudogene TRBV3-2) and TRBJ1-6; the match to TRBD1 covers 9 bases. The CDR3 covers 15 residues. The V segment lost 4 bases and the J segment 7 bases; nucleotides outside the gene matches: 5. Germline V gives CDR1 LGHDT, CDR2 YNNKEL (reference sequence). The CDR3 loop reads CASSLRTGENSPLHF. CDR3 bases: TGTGCCAGCAGCCTTCGGACAGGGGAAAATTCACCCCTCCACTTT.

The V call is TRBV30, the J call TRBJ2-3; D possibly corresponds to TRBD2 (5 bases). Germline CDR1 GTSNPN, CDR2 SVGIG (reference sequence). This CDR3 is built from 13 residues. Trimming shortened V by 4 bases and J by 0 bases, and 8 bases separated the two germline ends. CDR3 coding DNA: TGTGCCTGGACGAGGGTGAGCACAGATACGCAGTATTTT. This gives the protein CAWTRVSTDTQYF.

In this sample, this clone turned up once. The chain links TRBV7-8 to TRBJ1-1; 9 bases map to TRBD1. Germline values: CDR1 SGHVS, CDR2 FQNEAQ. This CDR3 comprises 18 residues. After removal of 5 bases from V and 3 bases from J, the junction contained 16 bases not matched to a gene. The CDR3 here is CASSVHGGTGFGDTEAFF. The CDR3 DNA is TGTGCCAGCAGCGTCCATGGAGGGACAGGGTTCGGGGACACTGAAGCTTTCTTT.

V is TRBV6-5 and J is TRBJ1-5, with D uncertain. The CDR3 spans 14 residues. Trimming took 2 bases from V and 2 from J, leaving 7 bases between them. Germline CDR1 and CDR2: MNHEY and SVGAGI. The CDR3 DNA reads TGTGCCAGCAGTTACCGTTTAGGCAATCAGCCCCAGCATTTT. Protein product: CASSYRLGNQPQHF.

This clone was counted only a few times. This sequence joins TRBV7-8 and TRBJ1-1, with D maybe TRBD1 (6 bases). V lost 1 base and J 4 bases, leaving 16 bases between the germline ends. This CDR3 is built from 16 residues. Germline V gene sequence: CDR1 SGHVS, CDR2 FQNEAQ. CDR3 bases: TGTGCCAGCAGCTTAGGGGCAGGGGAATTAAGCACTGAAGCTTTCTTT. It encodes CASSLGAGELSTEAFF.

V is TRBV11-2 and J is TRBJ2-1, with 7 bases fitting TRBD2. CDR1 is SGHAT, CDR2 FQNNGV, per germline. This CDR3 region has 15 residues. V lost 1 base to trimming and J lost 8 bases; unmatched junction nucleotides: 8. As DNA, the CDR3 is TGTGCCAGCAGCTTAGCGGGGGGTACTACAGATGAGCAGTTCTTC. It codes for CASSLAGGTTDEQFF.

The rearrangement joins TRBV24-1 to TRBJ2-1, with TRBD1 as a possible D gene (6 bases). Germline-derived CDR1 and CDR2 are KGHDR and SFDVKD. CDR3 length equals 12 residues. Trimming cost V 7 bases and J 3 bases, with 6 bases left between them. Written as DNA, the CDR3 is TGTGCCACCAGGGACAGCTACAATGAGCAGTTCTTC. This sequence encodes CATRDSYNEQFF.

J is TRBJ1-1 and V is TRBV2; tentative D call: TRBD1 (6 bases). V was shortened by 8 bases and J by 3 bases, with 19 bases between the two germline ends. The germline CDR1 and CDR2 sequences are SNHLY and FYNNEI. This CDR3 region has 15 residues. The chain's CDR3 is CASRTLRGWDTEAFF. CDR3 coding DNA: TGTGCCAGCCGAACCCTCAGGGGATGGGACACTGAAGCTTTCTTT.

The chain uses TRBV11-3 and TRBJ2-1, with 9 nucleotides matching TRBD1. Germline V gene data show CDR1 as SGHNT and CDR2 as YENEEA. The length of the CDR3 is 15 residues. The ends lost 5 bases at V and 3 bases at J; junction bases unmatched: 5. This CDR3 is CASSPGTGYYNEQFF. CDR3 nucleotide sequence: TGTGCCAGCAGCCCGGGGACAGGGTACTACAATGAGCAGTTCTTC.

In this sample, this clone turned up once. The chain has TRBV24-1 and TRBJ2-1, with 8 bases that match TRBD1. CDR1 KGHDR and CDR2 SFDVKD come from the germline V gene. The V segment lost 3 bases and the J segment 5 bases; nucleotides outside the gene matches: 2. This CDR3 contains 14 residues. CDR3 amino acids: CATSDADRDNEQFF. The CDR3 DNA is TGTGCCACCAGTGATGCGGACAGGGACAATGAGCAGTTCTTC.

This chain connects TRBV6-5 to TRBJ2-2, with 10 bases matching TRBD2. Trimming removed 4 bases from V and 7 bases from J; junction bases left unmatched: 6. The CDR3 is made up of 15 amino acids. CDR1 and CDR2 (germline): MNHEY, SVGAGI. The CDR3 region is CASSWASGGGGELFF. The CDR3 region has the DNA TGTGCCAGCAGTTGGGCTAGCGGGGGTGGCGGGGAGCTGTTTTTT.

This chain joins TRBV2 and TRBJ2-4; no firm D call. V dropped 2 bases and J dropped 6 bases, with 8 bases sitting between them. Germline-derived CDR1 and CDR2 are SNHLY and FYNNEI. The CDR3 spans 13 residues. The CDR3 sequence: CASSERQPNIQYF. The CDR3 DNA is TGTGCCAGCAGTGAACGACAACCAAACATTCAGTACTTC.